Presented here are 10 T cell receptor beta chains from one specimen sequenced in a study of CD8+CD57+ T cells in acquired aplastic anemia. For sequencing, patients were chosen who had shown expansion of CD8+CD57+ cells by flow cytometry. Researchers used genomic DNA as the template to profile TCR beta VDJ and CDR3. MiXCR was run by TCRdb on the reads, yielding one entry per CDR3 protein. This table holds some 140,000 distinct CDR3 sequences, less than 60% found once. Input material: sorted CD4+, CD8+, or CD8+CD57+ T cells (not recorded which) from PBMCs. The source of these receptors is a human donor with aplastic anemia.

The table lists this clonotype with many counts. The chain joins TRBV5-6 to TRBJ1-6, with 7 nucleotides matching TRBD1. CDR3 length: 15 amino acids. Germline V gene sequence: CDR1 SGHDT, CDR2 YYEEEE. Trimming removed 4 bases from V and 8 bases from J; junction bases left unmatched: 9. The CDR3 loop reads CASSNTQGWDSPLHF. The CDR3 DNA reads as TGTGCCAGCAGCAATACACAGGGGTGGGATTCACCCCTCCACTTT.

A note on this clonotype: Here the CDR3 omits its conserved ending phenylalanine or tryptophan, so a read error is the likely source. The DNA is left out, because the CDR3 cannot be placed on it with certainty; the CDR3 is given as TCRdb lists it. The V gene is TRBV9, the J gene TRBJ2-7; TRBD1 is the table's D call, not checked against the DNA. CDR1 is SGDLS and CDR2 is YYNGEE in the germline V gene. The CDR3 extends over 9 residues, inclusive of both ends. CDR3: CASSLNRDR.

The chain joins TRBV2 to TRBJ2-7; TRBD1 aligns across 8 bases. Trimming cost V 7 bases and J 6 bases; bases outside gene matches: 5. This CDR3 has 12 residues. Germline CDR1 SNHLY, CDR2 FYNNEI. Written as DNA, the CDR3 is TGTGCCAGCACGAGGACAGGGTTCGAGCAGTACTTC. Its protein product is CASTRTGFEQYF. Based on the CDR3 plus reference TRBV2 and TRBJ2-7, the full variable domain is EPEVTQTPSHQVTQMGQEVILRCVPISNHLYFYWYRQILGQKVEFLVSFYNNEISEKSEIFDDQFSVERPDGSNFTLKIRSTKLEDSAMYFCASTRTGFEQYFGPGTRLTVT.

The rearrangement joins TRBV27 to TRBJ2-7; D not certain. CDR3 size: 14 residues. CDR1 and CDR2 (germline): MNHEY, SMNVEV (reference sequence). V shed 2 bases and J shed 5 bases, with 13 bases lying between them. CDR3: CASSLGGSYHEQYF. The CDR3 coding sequence is TGTGCCAGCAGTTTAGGCGGATCGTACCACGAGCAGTACTTC.

This clonotype has ten or more counts. The V and J genes are TRBV4-3 and TRBJ1-5, with D unclear. Germline loops: CDR1 LGHNA, CDR2 YSLEER. This CDR3 has 15 residues. V was cut by 0 bases and J by 0 bases, with 6 bases left in between. The CDR3 is CASSQDRGSNQPQHF. CDR3 nucleotides: TGCGCCAGCAGCCAAGATAGAGGTAGCAATCAGCCCCAGCATTTT.

This clonotype was seen at least ten times. This sequence joins TRBV27 and TRBJ1-2; D ambiguous. Trimming removed 2 bases at V and 3 bases at J, with 1 base between. The CDR3 consists of 11 residues. Germline CDR1 and CDR2: MNHEY and SMNVEV (reference sequence). In nucleotides, the CDR3 is TGTGCCAGCAGTTTAGACTATGGCTACACCTTC. As protein: CASSLDYGYTF.

The V and J genes are TRBV20-1 and TRBJ2-1, with no clear D. CDR1 is DFQATT and CDR2 is SNEGSKA in the germline V gene (reference sequence). The CDR3 has 11 residues. Trimming left V 3 bases short and J 4 bases short, with 4 bases between. CDR3: CSASRYNEQFF. In DNA form, the CDR3 reads TGCAGTGCTAGCCGATACAATGAGCAGTTCTTC.

This clonotype has ten or more counts. Written as DNA, the CDR3 is TGTGCCAGCAGCCCACCGTGGGACAGGAGCTACGAGCAGTACTTC. Translation gives CASSPPWDRSYEQYF. The genes are TRBV7-9 and TRBJ2-7, with TRBD1 identical over 8 bases. With 5 bases clipped from V and 3 bases from J, the junction kept 9 bases outside the gene matches. In germline, CDR1 is SEHNR, CDR2 FQNEAQ (reference sequence). The CDR3 totals 15 residues. Supplemented by reference TRBV7-9 and TRBJ2-7, the full variable domain reads DTGVSQNPRHKITKRGQNVTFRCDPISEHNRLYWYRQTLGQGPEFLTYFQNEAQLEKSRLLSDRFSAERPKGSFSTLEIQRTEQGDSAMYLCASSPPWDRSYEQYFGPGTRLTVT.

The CDR3, as DNA: TGTGCCAGCAGTGAATCGACAGCCCTCACTGAAGCTTTCTTT. Its translation is CASSESTALTEAFF. The chain employs TRBV25-1 and TRBJ1-1; TRBD1 is a possible D gene (5 bases). The CDR3 contains 14 residues. Between the trimmed V and J ends, which lost 1 base and 4 bases, there was a span of 10 bases. Germline CDR1 and CDR2: MGHDK and SYGVNS.

CDR3 nucleotides: TGTGCCACCAGTGATTGGACAGGTGGATATGGCTACACCTTC. It specifies CATSDWTGGYGYTF. The V gene is TRBV24-1, the J gene TRBJ1-2, with 7 positions matching TRBD1. The junction had 4 bases not matched to a gene; V was cut back by 2 bases and J by 5 bases. Germline V gene lookup returns CDR1 KGHDR and CDR2 SFDVKD. The CDR3 has 14 residues.